This T cell receptor (beta chain) was sequenced for a study of blood T cell repertoires in COVID-19 (TCRdb year 2020). Study-level background: Samples from collaborators originated in the United States, Italy and Spain and spanned both the acute and convalescent phases of COVID-19. The dataset comprised deeply sampled blood TCRbeta repertoires from subjects exposed to, actively infected with, or recovered from COVID-19. The material from the prospective study consisted of cDNA or gDNA derived from T cells, B-cell-depleted T cells, or PBMCs. The repertoires were made available in a free public database intended to serve as a resource for research on the immune response to SARS-CoV-2. Where available, HLA class I and class II types were obtained from metadata supplied by the sample provider rather than from assay-based typing. Samples came from the ongoing ImmuneRACE study (first 160 participants) plus 1,254 subjects from 6 global collaborators. The sample metadata nearly always contained a de-identified subject ID, COVID-19 status, age in years and sex.

Collaborating institutions collected whole blood in K2EDTA tubes following their own protocols. For TCRbeta analysis, collaborators shipped samples in one of three forms: frozen whole blood, isolated PBMCs, or DNA extracted from either of those sample types. In the case of this clone: Its antigen target is currently unknown. Base qualities are not provided; no much larger clone lies one nucleotide away.

Paper-wide results and their limitations: Clinical and demographic metadata were provided uncurated, with the amount varying by source and participant.

TCRbeta CDR3 regions were amplified from genomic DNA using the immunoSEQ Assay, a bias-controlled multiplex PCR. In the authors' own workflow: The number of nucleated cells in each sample was estimated by amplification of reference gene primers within the assay. To quantify the absolute abundance of each unique TCRbeta CDR3 rearrangement, sequence reads were collapsed and filtered. For each sample, productive Simpson clonality was calculated as the square root of Simpson's diversity index across productive rearrangements. TCRdb stores this immuneACCESS table with in-frame sequences only. Part of the clones is absent; in the studies checked, under half of the shortfall reflects unresolved V genes, and no reason is known for the rest. Clone size and the V and J calls come from that table; the DNA yielded D and trimming. This sample has 250,000 to 300,000 clones in its table, and around 91% of those were observed once. Around an eighth of the sample is taken by the ten largest.

The TCR originated in a woman in her sixties with acute or convalescent COVID-19. The sequencing sample was made of peripheral blood.

The CDR3 protein is CASSYDMGNSPLHF. The base sequence is TGCGCCAGCAGCTATGACATGGGTAATTCACCCCTCCACTTT. This sequence uses TRBV5-1 and TRBJ1-6, with the D gene too uncertain to name. V and J lose 3 bases and 6 bases, and a span of 10 bases separates them. Spanning cysteine to phenylalanine, the CDR3 consists of 14 amino acids. The CDR3 DNA has 42 bases and is translated from base 1. As encoded in the germline V gene, CDR1 is SGHRS while CDR2 is YFSETQ.